The 2 T cell receptor beta chains below all came from one sample that was sequenced in a study of T cell responses to AZD1222 COVID-19 vaccine. Profiling relied on immunoSEQ multiplex PCR, and the TCRdb table lists in-frame clones only, not all of them. The sample consists of more than 55,000 clones, 89% of them appearing once. Here the sequenced sample was peripheral blood, taken 28 days after the second AZD1222 dose. The receptor source for this set is an adult who received the AZD1222 COVID-19 vaccine.

The genes are TRBV9 and TRBJ1-3; the D is unclear. Trimming took off 3 bases at V and 3 bases at J, with 10 bases between the two ends. CDR1 and CDR2 (germline): SGDLS, YYNGEE. The CDR3 totals 14 residues. The CDR3 DNA reads as TGTGCCAGCAGCGCCCGGAACGTTGGAAACACCATATATTTT. Residues: CASSARNVGNTIYF.

The chain employs TRBV29-1 and TRBJ2-7; no clear D. This CDR3 has 13 residues. Per germline, CDR1 SQVTM and CDR2 ANQGSEA. V was trimmed by 0 bases and J by 7 bases, leaving 13 bases between them. The CDR3 DNA sequence: TGCAGCGTTGAAGATCCCCGGACGAGAGAGCAGTACTTC. Protein sequence: CSVEDPRTREQYF.